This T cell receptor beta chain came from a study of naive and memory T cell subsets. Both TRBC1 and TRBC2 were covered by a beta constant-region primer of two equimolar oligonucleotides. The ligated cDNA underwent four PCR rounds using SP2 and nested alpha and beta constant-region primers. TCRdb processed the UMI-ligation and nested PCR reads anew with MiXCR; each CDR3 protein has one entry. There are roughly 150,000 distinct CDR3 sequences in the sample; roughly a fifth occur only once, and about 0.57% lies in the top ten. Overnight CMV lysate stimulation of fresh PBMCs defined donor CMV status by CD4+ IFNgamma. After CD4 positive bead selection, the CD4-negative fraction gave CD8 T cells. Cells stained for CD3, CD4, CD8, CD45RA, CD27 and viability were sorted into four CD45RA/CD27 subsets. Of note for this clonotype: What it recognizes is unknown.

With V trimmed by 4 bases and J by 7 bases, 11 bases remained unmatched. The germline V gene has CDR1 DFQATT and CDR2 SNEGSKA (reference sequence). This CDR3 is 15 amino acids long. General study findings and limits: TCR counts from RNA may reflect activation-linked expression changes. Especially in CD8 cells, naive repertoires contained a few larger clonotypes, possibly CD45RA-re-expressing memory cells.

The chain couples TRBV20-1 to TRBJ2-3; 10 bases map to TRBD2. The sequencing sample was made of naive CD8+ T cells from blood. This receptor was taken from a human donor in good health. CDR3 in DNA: TGCAGTGCTAAAATTGAGGTAGCGGGAGGATATACGCAGTATTTT. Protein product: CSAKIEVAGGYTQYF.